Listed below are T cell receptor beta chains from one sample, sequenced in a study of technical replicates of blood from a few donors. Here immunoSEQ multiplex PCR was the method, and the copy in TCRdb shows in-frame clones only, minus some. Here the sample spans tens of thousands of clones, roughly 90% being singletons. Sequencing was done on a sample of PBMCs. These receptors were obtained from a human donor in good health. Some clones in this sample may be carry-over from other donors' samples. The CDR3 runs from the conserved cysteine through the conserved F or W. The D gene is left open where the match is weak. A clone size is listed for some rows: how often the clone was seen (once, few, many), or a class if it is expanded.

clone size	V gene	D gene	J gene	CDR3 protein	CDR3 DNA
NA	TRBV5-8	TRBD1	TRBJ1-6	CASSLAGTERAPLHF	TGTGCCAGCAGCTTGGCGGGGACAGAAAGAGCACCCCTCCACTTT
NA	TRBV6-1	NA	TRBJ1-1	CASRAGWGINEAFF	TGTGCCAGCAGGGCGGGTTGGGGAATTAATGAAGCTTTCTTT
NA	TRBV19	TRBD1	TRBJ1-2	CASSILLGTVLNYGYTF	TGTGCCAGTAGTATACTCTTGGGGACAGTCCTTAACTATGGCTACACCTTC
NA	TRBV7-3	NA	TRBJ2-1	CASSLTGGKLYNEQFF	TGTGCCAGCAGCTTAACGGGCGGGAAACTCTACAATGAGCAGTTCTTC
once	TRBV7-9	NA	TRBJ1-2	CASSLPGDNYGYTF	TGTGCCAGCAGCTTACCGGGGGACAACTATGGCTACACCTTC
NA	TRBV5-7	NA	TRBJ2-5	CASSPEWLLDFQETQYF	TGTGCCAGCAGCCCCGAGTGGTTGCTGGACTTTCAAGAGACCCAGTACTTC
NA	TRBV25-1	TRBD1	TRBJ1-4	CASSESPGQGDEKLFF	TGTGCCAGCAGTGAATCCCCAGGACAGGGGGATGAAAAACTGTTTTTT
NA	TRBV5-6	NA	TRBJ2-2	CASSALTERTGELFF	TGTGCCAGCAGCGCGCTGACTGAGAGGACCGGGGAGCTGTTTTTT
NA	TRBV5-1	TRBD2	TRBJ2-1	CASSFSGGARNEQFF	TGCGCCAGCAGCTTTAGCGGGGGGGCTCGGAATGAGCAGTTCTTC
NA	TRBV2	NA	TRBJ1-1	CASSDGGQVEAFF	TGTGCCAGCAGTGACGGGGGGCAGGTTGAAGCTTTCTTT
NA	TRBV9	NA	TRBJ2-5	CASSARLVRETQYF	TGTGCCAGCAGCGCAAGACTAGTACGAGAGACCCAGTACTTC
NA	TRBV7-8	NA	TRBJ1-3	CASSLEGGTIYF	TGTGCCAGCAGCTTAGAAGGAGGCACCATATATTTT
NA	TRBV7-3	TRBD2	TRBJ2-1	CASSPGLAVYNEQFF	TGTGCCAGCAGCCCGGGACTAGCGGTGTACAATGAGCAGTTCTTC
NA	TRBV7-8	NA	TRBJ1-2	CASSSSRGLINYGYTF	TGTGCCAGCAGCTCATCCCGGGGATTAATTAACTATGGCTACACCTTC
NA	TRBV6-5	NA	TRBJ1-4	CASRLNRATNEKLFF	TGTGCCAGCAGATTAAACAGGGCAACTAATGAAAAACTGTTTTTT
NA	TRBV10-3	NA	TRBJ2-7	CAISWGSEYEQYF	TGTGCCATCTCCTGGGGCAGCGAATACGAGCAGTACTTC
NA	TRBV6-1	NA	TRBJ2-6	CATARGANVLTF	TGTGCCACCGCCCGGGGGGCCAACGTCCTGACTTTC
NA	TRBV19	NA	TRBJ1-5	CASSVLHQPQHF	TGTGCCAGTAGTGTACTCCATCAGCCCCAGCATTTT
NA	TRBV9	TRBD1	TRBJ1-2	CASSETGTGDVGYTF	TGTGCCAGCAGCGAAACCGGGACAGGGGATGTCGGCTACACCTTC
NA	TRBV15	NA	TRBJ1-6	CATSRGTANSPLHF	TGTGCCACCAGCAGAGGGACAGCGAATTCACCCCTCCACTTT
NA	TRBV4-3	TRBD1	TRBJ1-6	CASSRDRSSYNSPLHF	TGCGCCAGCAGCAGGGACAGGAGCTCCTATAATTCACCCCTCCACTTT
NA	TRBV19	NA	TRBJ2-3	CASSMVRTSGTDTQYF	TGTGCCAGTAGTATGGTAAGGACTTCAGGCACAGATACGCAGTATTTT
NA	TRBV28	NA	TRBJ2-1	CASSMSGDNEQFF	TGTGCCAGCAGTATGTCAGGGGACAATGAGCAGTTCTTC
NA	TRBV7-6	NA	TRBJ2-1	CASGTGSIQINNEQFF	TGTGCCAGCGGAACGGGGAGCATACAAATCAACAATGAGCAGTTCTTC
once	TRBV7-9	NA	TRBJ1-5	CASSFGDRYSNQPQHF	TGTGCCAGCAGCTTTGGAGACAGATATAGCAATCAGCCCCAGCATTTT
NA	TRBV7-2	NA	TRBJ2-7	CASSPQGGGGTYEQYF	TGTGCCAGCAGCCCCCAAGGGGGCGGCGGGACCTACGAGCAGTACTTC
NA	TRBV7-2	TRBD1	TRBJ1-2	CASSFPTGGAGYGYTF	TGTGCCAGCAGCTTCCCGACAGGGGGCGCTGGCTATGGCTACACCTTC
NA	TRBV7-3	TRBD2	TRBJ2-7	CASSRTSGSSEQYF	TGTGCCAGCAGCAGGACTAGCGGGAGTTCCGAGCAGTACTTC
NA	TRBV6-5	NA	TRBJ1-1	CASSRGFTEAFF	TGTGCCAGCAGCCGAGGGTTCACTGAAGCTTTCTTT
NA	TRBV27	NA	TRBJ1-5	CASSSPGQFNQPQHF	TGTGCCAGCAGTTCGCCAGGACAGTTTAATCAGCCCCAGCATTTT
once	TRBV14	TRBD1	TRBJ1-3	CASSPPGQGAGNTIYF	TGTGCCAGCAGCCCACCGGGACAGGGGGCTGGAAACACCATATATTTT
NA	TRBV28	TRBD1	TRBJ1-2	CASSPPGQGFGYTF	TGTGCCAGCAGTCCACCTGGACAGGGGTTTGGCTACACCTTC
NA	TRBV25-1	NA	TRBJ2-2	CASSKEGGAFANTGELFF	TGTGCCAGCAGCAAGGAAGGGGGGGCGTTTGCAAACACCGGGGAGCTGTTTTTT
NA	TRBV7-9	NA	TRBJ1-5	CASSLDGAGKGNQPQHF	TGTGCCAGCAGCTTAGATGGGGCCGGCAAGGGGAATCAGCCCCAGCATTTT
NA	TRBV19	NA	TRBJ1-2	CASSIDGEYGYTF	TGTGCCAGTAGTATAGACGGGGAGTATGGCTACACCTTC
NA	TRBV6-5	TRBD1	TRBJ1-1	CASSYSRQGNTEAFF	TGTGCCAGCAGTTACTCACGACAGGGGAACACTGAAGCTTTCTTT
NA	TRBV6-5	NA	TRBJ1-2	CASSYRGGGYTF	TGTGCCAGCAGTTACCGGGGAGGGGGCTACACCTTC
NA	TRBV7-3	NA	TRBJ2-3	CASSFGGSSTDTQYF	TGTGCCAGCAGCTTTGGCGGGTCTAGCACAGATACGCAGTATTTT
NA	TRBV7-9	NA	TRBJ1-2	CASSLAGGRGLLYGYTF	TGTGCCAGCAGCTTAGCCGGAGGACGGGGTCTCCTCTATGGCTACACCTTC
once	TRBV11-3	TRBD2	TRBJ2-7	CASSVELAGAPRNYEQYF	TGTGCCAGCAGCGTCGAACTAGCGGGGGCCCCCCGAAACTACGAGCAGTACTTC
NA	TRBV11-3	TRBD1	TRBJ1-6	CASSSGQGYNSPLHF	TGTGCCAGCAGCTCGGGACAGGGGTATAATTCACCCCTCCACTTT
NA	TRBV5-1	NA	TRBJ1-2	CASSLGGDGYTF	TGCGCCAGCAGCTTGGGAGGCGACGGCTACACCTTC
NA	TRBV7-9	TRBD2	TRBJ2-3	CAHGRGDADTQYF	TGTGCCCACGGGCGGGGGGACGCAGATACGCAGTATTTT
NA	TRBV27	NA	TRBJ1-2	CASSLRGFNYGYTF	TGTGCCAGCAGCCTCAGGGGATTTAACTATGGCTACACCTTC
NA	TRBV28	TRBD2	TRBJ2-7	CASSSPTSGSGHEQYF	TGTGCCAGCAGTTCCCCTACTAGCGGGAGTGGTCACGAGCAGTACTTC
NA	TRBV15	TRBD1	TRBJ1-2	CATSTGTVYGYTF	TGTGCCACCAGCACGGGGACAGTCTATGGCTACACCTTC
NA	TRBV9	NA	TRBJ2-5	CASSVGTEETQYF	TGTGCCAGCAGCGTAGGGACAGAAGAGACCCAGTACTTC
once	TRBV4-1	TRBD2	TRBJ2-7	CASSLIAGGLREQYF	TGCGCCAGCAGCCTAATAGCGGGAGGGCTTCGGGAGCAGTACTTC
NA	TRBV30	TRBD1	TRBJ2-7	CAWSEGTGGMDEQYF	TGTGCCTGGAGTGAGGGGACAGGGGGTATGGACGAGCAGTACTTC
NA	TRBV7-9	TRBD2	TRBJ2-7	CASSLGGPSGEHEQYF	TGTGCCAGCAGCTTAGGAGGTCCTAGCGGGGAACACGAGCAGTACTTC